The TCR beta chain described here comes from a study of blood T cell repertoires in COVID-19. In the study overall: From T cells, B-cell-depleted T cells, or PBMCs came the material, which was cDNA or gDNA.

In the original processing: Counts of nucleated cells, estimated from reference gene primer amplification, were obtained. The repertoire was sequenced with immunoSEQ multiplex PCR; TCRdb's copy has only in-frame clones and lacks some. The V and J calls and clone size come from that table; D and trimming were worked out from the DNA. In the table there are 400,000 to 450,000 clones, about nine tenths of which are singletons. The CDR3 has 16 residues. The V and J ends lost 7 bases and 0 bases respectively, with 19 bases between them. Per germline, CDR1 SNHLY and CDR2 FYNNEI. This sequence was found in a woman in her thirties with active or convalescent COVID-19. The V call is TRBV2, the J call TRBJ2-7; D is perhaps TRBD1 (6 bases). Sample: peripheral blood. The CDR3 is CASTNHPTGSSYEQYF. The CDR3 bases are TGTGCCAGCACCAACCACCCCACAGGGAGCTCCTACGAGCAGTACTTC. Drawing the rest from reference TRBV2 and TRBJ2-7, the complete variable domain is EPEVTQTPSHQVTQMGQEVILRCVPISNHLYFYWYRQILGQKVEFLVSFYNNEISEKSEIFDDQFSVERPDGSNFTLKIRSTKLEDSAMYFCASTNHPTGSSYEQYFGPGTRLTVT.